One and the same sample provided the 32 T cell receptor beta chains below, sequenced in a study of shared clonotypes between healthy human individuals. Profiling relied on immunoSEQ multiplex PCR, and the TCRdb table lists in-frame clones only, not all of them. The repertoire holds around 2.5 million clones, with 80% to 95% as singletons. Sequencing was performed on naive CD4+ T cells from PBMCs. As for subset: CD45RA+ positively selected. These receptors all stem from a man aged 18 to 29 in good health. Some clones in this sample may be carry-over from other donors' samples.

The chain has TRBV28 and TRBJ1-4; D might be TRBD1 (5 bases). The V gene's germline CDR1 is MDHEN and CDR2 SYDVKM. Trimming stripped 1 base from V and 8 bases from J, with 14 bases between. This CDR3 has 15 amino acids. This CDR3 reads CASSLFQGVTEKLFF. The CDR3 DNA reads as TGTGCCAGCAGTTTATTTCAGGGTGTGACCGAAAAACTGTTTTTT.

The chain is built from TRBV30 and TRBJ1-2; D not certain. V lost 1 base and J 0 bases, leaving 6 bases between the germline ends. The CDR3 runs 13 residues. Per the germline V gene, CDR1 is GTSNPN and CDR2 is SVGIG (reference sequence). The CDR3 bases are TGTGCCTGGAGTGGAAGCCCTAACTATGGCTACACCTTC. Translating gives CAWSGSPNYGYTF.

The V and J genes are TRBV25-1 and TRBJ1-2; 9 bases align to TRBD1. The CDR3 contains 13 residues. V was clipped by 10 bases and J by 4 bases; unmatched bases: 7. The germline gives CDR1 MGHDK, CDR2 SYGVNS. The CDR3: CATQTGGSYGYTF. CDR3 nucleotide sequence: TGTGCCACCCAGACAGGGGGTTCCTATGGCTACACCTTC.

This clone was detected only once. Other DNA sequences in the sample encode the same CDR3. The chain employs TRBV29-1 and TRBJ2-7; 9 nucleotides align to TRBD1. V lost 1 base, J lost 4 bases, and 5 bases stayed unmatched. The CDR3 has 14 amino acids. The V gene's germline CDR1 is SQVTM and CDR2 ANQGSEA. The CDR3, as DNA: TGCAGCGTTGAAGTAGGGACAGGGAATTACGAGCAGTACTTC. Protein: CSVEVGTGNYEQYF.

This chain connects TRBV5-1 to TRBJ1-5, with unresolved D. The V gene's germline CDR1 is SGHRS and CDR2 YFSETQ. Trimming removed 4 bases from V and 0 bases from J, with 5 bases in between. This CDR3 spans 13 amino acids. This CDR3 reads CASSEYSNQPQHF. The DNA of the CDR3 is TGCGCCAGCAGCGAATATAGCAATCAGCCCCAGCATTTT.

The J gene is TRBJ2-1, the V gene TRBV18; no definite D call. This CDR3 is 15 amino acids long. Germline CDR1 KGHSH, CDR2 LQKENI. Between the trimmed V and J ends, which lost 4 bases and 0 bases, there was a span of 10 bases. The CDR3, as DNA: TGTGCCAGCTCACTTCAGCCGAGCTCCTACAATGAGCAGTTCTTC. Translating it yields CASSLQPSSYNEQFF.

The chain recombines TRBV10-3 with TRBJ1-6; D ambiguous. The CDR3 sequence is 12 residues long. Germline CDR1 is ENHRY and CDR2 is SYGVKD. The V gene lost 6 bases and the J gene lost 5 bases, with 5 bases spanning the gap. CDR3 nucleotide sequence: TGTGCCATCAGGCAGGATAATTCACCCCTCCACTTT. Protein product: CAIRQDNSPLHF.

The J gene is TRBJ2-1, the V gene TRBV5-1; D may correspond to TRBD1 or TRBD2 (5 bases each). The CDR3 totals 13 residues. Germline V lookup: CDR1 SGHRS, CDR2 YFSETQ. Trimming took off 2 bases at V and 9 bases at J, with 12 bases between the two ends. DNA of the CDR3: TGCGCCAGCAGCTTTTCGGGGACGGGTGAGCAGTTCTTC. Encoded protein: CASSFSGTGEQFF.

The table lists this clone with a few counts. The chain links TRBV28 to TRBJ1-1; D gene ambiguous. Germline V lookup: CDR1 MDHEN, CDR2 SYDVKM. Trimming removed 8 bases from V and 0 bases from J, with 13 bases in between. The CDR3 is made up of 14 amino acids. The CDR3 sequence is CASFTAAMNTEAFF. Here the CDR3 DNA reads TGTGCCAGCTTTACGGCGGCAATGAACACTGAAGCTTTCTTT.

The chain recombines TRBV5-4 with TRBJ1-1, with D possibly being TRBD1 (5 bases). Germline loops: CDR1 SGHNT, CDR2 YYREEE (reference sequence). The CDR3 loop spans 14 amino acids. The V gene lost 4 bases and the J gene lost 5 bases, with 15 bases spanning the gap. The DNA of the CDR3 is TGTGCCAGCAGCGGTGGGGGGGTCGGGACTGAAGCTTTCTTT. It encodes CASSGGGVGTEAFF.

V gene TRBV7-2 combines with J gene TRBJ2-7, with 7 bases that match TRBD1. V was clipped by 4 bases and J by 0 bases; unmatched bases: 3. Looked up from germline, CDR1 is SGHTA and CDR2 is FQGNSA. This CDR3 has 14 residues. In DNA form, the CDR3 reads TGTGCCAGCAGCTCACAGGGGACCTCCTACGAGCAGTACTTC. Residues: CASSSQGTSYEQYF.

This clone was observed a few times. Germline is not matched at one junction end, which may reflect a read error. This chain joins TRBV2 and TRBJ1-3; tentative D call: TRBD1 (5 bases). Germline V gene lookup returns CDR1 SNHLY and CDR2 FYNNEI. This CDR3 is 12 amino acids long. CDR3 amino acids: CASSEVTGSSHF. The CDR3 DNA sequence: TGTGCCAGCAGTGAGGTCACAGGCTCTTCACATTTT.

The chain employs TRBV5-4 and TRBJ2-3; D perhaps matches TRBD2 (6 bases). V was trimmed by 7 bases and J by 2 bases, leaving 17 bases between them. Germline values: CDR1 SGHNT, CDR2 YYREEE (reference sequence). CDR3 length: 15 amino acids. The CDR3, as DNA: TGTGCCAGCCGAGGGCCTAGCGAGTCCACAGATACGCAGTATTTT. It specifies CASRGPSESTDTQYF.

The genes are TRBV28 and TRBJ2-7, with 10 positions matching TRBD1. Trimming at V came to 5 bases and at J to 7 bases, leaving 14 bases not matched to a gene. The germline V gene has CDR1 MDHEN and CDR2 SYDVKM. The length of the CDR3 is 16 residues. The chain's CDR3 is CASSVPGQGLGGEQYF. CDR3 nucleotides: TGTGCCAGCAGTGTCCCGGGACAGGGGCTTGGGGGAGAGCAGTACTTC.

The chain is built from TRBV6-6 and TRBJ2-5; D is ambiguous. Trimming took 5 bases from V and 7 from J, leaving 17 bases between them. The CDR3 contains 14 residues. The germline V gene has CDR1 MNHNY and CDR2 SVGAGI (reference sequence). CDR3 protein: CASSTHSLGSTQYF. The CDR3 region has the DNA TGTGCCAGCAGTACCCACTCCCTCGGGTCGACCCAGTACTTC.

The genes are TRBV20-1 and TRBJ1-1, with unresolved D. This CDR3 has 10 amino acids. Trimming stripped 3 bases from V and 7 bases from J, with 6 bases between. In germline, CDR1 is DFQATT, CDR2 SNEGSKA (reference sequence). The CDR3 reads CSARPFEAFF. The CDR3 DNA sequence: TGCAGTGCTAGGCCGTTTGAAGCTTTCTTT.

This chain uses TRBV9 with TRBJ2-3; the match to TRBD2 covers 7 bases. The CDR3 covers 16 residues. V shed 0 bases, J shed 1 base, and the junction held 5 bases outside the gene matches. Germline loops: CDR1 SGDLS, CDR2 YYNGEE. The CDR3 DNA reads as TGTGCCAGCAGCGTAGGTTCTAGCGGTGGCACAGATACGCAGTATTTT. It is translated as CASSVGSSGGTDTQYF.

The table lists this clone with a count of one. CDR3 loop: CASSVRGEDGETQYF. The CDR3 DNA reads TGTGCCAGCAGTGTCCGTGGAGAGGATGGGGAGACCCAGTACTTC. The chain joins TRBV6-1 to TRBJ2-5; D is uncertain. The V gene lost 4 bases and the J gene lost 5 bases, with 17 bases spanning the gap. Germline CDR1 MNHNS, CDR2 SASEGT. This CDR3 comprises 15 residues.

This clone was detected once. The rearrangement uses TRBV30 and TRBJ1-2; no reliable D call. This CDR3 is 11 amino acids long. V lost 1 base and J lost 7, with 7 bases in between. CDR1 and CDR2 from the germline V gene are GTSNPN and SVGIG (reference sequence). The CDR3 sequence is CAWSEDGGYTF. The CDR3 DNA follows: TGTGCCTGGAGTGAAGACGGTGGCTACACCTTC.

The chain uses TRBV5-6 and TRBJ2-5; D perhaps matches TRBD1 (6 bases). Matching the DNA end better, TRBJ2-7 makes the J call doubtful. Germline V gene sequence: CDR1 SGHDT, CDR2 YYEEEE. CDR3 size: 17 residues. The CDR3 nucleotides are TGTGCCAGCAGCTCCAAGAGGGGACAATTCTTAGTCTACGAGCAGTACTTC. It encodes CASSSKRGQFLVYEQYF.

CDR3 sequence: CASSYAGRNNSPLHF. Written as DNA, the CDR3 is TGTGCCAGCAGTTACGCGGGACGGAATAATTCACCCCTCCACTTT. The chain links TRBV6-5 to TRBJ1-6; possible D gene TRBD1, 5 bases. Germline assignment: CDR1 MNHEY and CDR2 SVGAGI. CDR3 size: 15 residues. V gave up 2 bases and J gave up 5 bases, with 10 bases separating them.

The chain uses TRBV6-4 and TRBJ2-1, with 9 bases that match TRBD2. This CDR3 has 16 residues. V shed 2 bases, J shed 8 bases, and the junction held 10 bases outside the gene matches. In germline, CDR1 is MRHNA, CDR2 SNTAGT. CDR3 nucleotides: TGTGCCAGCAGTGACATCGGCGGGAGGGCCGGTGATGAGCAGTTCTTC. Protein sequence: CASSDIGGRAGDEQFF.

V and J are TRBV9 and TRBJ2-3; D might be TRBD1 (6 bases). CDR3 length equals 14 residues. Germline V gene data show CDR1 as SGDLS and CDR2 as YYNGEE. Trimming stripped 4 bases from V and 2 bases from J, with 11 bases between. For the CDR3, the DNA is TGTGCCAGCAGCCCAAGGGACAACACAGATACGCAGTATTTT. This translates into CASSPRDNTDTQYF.

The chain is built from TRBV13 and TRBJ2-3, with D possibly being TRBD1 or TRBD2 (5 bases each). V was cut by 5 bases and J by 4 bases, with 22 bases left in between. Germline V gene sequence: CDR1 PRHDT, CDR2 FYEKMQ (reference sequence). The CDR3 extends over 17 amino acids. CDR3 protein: CASSRRLGRFFADTQYF. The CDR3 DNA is TGTGCCAGCAGCCGTAGATTGGGACGTTTTTTCGCAGATACGCAGTATTTT.

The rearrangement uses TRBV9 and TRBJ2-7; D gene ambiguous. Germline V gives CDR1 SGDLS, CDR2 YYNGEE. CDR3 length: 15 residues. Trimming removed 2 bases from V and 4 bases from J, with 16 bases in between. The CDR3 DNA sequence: TGTGCCAGCAGCGTTTCTACACTACGAACTTACGAGCAGTACTTC. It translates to CASSVSTLRTYEQYF. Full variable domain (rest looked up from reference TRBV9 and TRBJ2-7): DSGVTQTPKHLITATGQRVTLRCSPRSGDLSVYWYQQSLDQGLQFLIQYYNGEERAKGNILERFSAQQFPDLHSELNLSSLELGDSALYFCASSVSTLRTYEQYFGPGTRLTVT.

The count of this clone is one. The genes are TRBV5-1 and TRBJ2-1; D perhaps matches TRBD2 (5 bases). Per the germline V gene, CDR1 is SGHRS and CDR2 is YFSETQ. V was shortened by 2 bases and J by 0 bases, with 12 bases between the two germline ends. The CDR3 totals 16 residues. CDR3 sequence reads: CASSFAGSVSYNEQFF. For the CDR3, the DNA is TGCGCCAGCAGCTTCGCCGGTAGCGTCTCCTACAATGAGCAGTTCTTC.

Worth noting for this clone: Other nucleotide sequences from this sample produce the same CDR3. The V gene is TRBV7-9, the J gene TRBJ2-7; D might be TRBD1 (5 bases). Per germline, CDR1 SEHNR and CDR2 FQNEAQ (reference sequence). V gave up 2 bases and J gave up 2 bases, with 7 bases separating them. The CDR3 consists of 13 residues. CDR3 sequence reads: CASSLQGAYEQYF. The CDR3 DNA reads TGTGCCAGCAGCTTACAGGGCGCCTACGAGCAGTACTTC.

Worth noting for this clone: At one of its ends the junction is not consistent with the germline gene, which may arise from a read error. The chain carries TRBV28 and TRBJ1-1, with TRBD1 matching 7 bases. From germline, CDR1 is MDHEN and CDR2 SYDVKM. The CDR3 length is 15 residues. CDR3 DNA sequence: TGTGCCAGCAGTTCGACAGGGAGATTGAAGACTGAAGCTTTCTTT. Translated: CASSSTGRLKTEAFF.

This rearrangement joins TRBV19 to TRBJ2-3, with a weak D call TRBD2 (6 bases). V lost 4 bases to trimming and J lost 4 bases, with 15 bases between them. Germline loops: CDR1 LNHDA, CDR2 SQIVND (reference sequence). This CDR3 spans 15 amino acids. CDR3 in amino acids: CASSNVGTSADTQYF. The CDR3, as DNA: TGTGCCAGTAGTAACGTAGGGACTTCAGCAGATACGCAGTATTTT.

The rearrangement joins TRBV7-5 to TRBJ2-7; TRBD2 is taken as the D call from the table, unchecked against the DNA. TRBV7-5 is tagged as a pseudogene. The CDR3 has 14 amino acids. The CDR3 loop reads CVRSLPSGVYEQYF. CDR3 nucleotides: TGTGTCAGAAGCTTACCCAGCGGGGTCTACGAGCAGTACTTC.

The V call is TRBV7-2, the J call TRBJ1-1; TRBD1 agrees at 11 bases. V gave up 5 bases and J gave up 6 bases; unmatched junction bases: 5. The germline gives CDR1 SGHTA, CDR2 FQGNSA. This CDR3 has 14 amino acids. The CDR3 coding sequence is TGTGCCAGCAGCCCGAGGACAGGGGGCTCTGAAGCTTTCTTT. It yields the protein CASSPRTGGSEAFF.

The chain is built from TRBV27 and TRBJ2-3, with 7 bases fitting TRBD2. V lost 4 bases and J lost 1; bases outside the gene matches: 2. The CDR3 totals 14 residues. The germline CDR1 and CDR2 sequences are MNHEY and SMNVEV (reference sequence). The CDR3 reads CASSYLAGTDTQYF. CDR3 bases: TGTGCCAGCAGTTATCTAGCGGGCACAGATACGCAGTATTTT.